A single sample is the source of the 11 T cell receptor beta chains below, sequenced in a study of glioma-infiltrating T cells. Amplification of TCR alpha and beta CDR3 regions from RNA used iRepertoire nested multiplex PCR. In TCRdb, the multiplex PCR reads were re-called with MiXCR into one record per CDR3 protein. The top ten clones hold about 18% of a sample with 150,000 or so distinct CDR3 sequences, around 40% of them seen once. Sequenced input: glioma tissue, nonneoplastic brain tissue, or PBMCs (not recorded which). These receptors were collected from a human donor with low-grade glioma or glioblastoma, undergoing nonglioma brain surgery, or in good health (not recorded which).

V is TRBV6-1 and J is TRBJ2-5, with D perhaps matching TRBD1 (7 bases). The CDR3 has 13 amino acids. V was pared by 10 bases and J by 5 bases, with 17 bases between. The germline gives CDR1 MNHNS, CDR2 SASEGT. The CDR3 here is CAIRGAVVETQYF. Here the CDR3 DNA reads TGTGCCATCAGGGGGGCCGTGGTGGAGACCCAGTACTTC.

As for this clonotype: A much larger clone differs from this one at a single base, so this may be a read error. The genes are TRBV20-1 and TRBJ2-7, with TRBD2 matching over 7 bases. CDR3 length: 14 residues. The trim removed 3 bases at V and 3 bases at J, leaving 8 bases unmatched. Germline assignment: CDR1 DFQATT and CDR2 SNEGSKA (reference sequence). The DNA of the CDR3 is TGCAGTGCTAGTATCCCTAGCGGTCTCTACGAGCAGTACTTC. Translated: CSASIPSGLYEQYF.

The rearrangement joins TRBV7-2 to TRBJ2-7, with TRBD2 matching 12 bases. The CDR3 runs to 15 residues. The germline V gene encodes CDR1 SGHTA and CDR2 FQGNSA. V trimming: 6 bases; J trimming: 0 bases; junction bases outside the gene matches: 3. CDR3 amino acids: CASRETSGGSYEQYF. CDR3 nucleotides: TGTGCCAGCAGGGAGACTAGCGGGGGCTCCTACGAGCAGTACTTC.

The chain has TRBV28 and TRBJ1-5; possibly TRBD1 for D (6 bases). Germline V CDR1 and CDR2: MDHEN, SYDVKM. The CDR3 length is 14 residues. Trimming took 8 bases from V and 3 from J, leaving 14 bases between them. This chain's CDR3 is CASGTQGINQPQHF. Written as DNA, the CDR3 is TGTGCCAGCGGGACGCAGGGGATCAATCAGCCCCAGCATTTT.

V is TRBV6-1 and J is TRBJ2-6; TRBD2 might be the D (6 bases). V gave up 6 bases and J gave up 0 bases, with 24 bases separating them. In germline, CDR1 is MNHNS, CDR2 SASEGT. The CDR3 contains 20 residues. The CDR3 here is CASRLRVPEGRGSGANVLTF. CDR3 bases: TGTGCCAGCAGACTTCGGGTTCCGGAGGGGCGTGGCTCTGGGGCCAACGTCCTGACTTTC.

The chain has TRBV28 and TRBJ2-7; 7 nucleotides match TRBD2. Germline V lookup: CDR1 MDHEN, CDR2 SYDVKM. V shed 6 bases, J shed 5 bases, and the junction held 13 bases outside the gene matches. This CDR3 has 15 amino acids. For the CDR3, the DNA is TGTGCCAGCAGAAGCCCGGTGGGGGGGTTCGACGAGCAGTACTTC. Protein sequence: CASRSPVGGFDEQYF. The entire variable domain, with the rest obtained from reference TRBV28 and TRBJ2-7, is as follows: DVKVTQSSRYLVKRTGEKVFLECVQDMDHENMFWYRQDPGLGLRLIYFSYDVKMKEKGDIPEGYSVSREKKERFSLILESASTNQTSMYLCASRSPVGGFDEQYFGPGTRLTVT.

Only a few counts were recorded for this clonotype. The chain carries TRBV7-2 and TRBJ1-3; D gene ambiguous. With 3 bases removed from V and 0 bases from J, the gap between germline ends came to 9 bases. This CDR3 comprises 15 residues. Germline V CDR1 and CDR2: SGHTA, FQGNSA. The CDR3 nucleotides read TGTGCCAGCAGCTTGGGATCTGTCTCTGGAAACACCATATATTTT. Its protein is CASSLGSVSGNTIYF.

With respect to this clonotype: It is unclear where the CDR3 begins or ends on the DNA, so no DNA is shown, and the CDR3 is as TCRdb lists it. The chain has TRBV7-5 and TRBJ1-5; TRBD1 is the table's D call, not checked against the DNA. TRBV7-5 is termed a pseudogene. The CDR3 numbers 19 amino acids, ends counted. The CDR3 reads CISVSEDTGAEYSNQPQHF.

The table lists this clonotype with a few counts. The chain carries TRBV11-2 and TRBJ2-7, with D maybe TRBD2 (6 bases). CDR3 length: 14 residues. Germline V lookup: CDR1 SGHAT, CDR2 FQNNGV. V gave up 2 bases and J gave up 2 bases, with 10 bases separating them. CDR3 protein: CASSLLATPYEQYF. DNA of the CDR3: TGTGCCAGCAGCTTACTAGCGACGCCCTACGAGCAGTACTTC.

A remark on this clonotype: The junction does not match germline at one end; this may be a read error. The V call is TRBV7-9, the J call TRBJ1-1; D is unresolved. The CDR3 has 13 residues. CDR1 and CDR2 (germline): SEHNR, FQNEAQ (reference sequence). CDR3 nucleotides: TGTGCCAGCAGAACGACCGGGAACACTGAAGCTCTCTTT. This encodes CASRTTGNTEALF.

This clonotype was counted between two and nine times. The V call is TRBV6-2 or TRBV6-3, the J call TRBJ2-1, with D possibly being TRBD2 (6 bases). V was clipped by 2 bases and J by 12 bases, with 14 bases between them. Germline V lookup: CDR1 MNHEY, CDR2 SVGEGT. CDR3 length: 13 residues. In nucleotides, the CDR3 is TGTGCCAGCAGTTACCCGAGCGGGTATCGGCAGTTCTTC. As protein: CASSYPSGYRQFF.